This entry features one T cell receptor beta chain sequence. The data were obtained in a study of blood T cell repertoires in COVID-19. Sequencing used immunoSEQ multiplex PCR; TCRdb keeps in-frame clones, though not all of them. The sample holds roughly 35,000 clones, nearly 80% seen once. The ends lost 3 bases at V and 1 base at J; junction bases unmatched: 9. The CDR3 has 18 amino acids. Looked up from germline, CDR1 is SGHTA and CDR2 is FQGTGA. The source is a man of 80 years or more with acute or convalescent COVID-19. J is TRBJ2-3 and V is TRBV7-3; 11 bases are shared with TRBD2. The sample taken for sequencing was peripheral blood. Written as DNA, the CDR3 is TGTGCCAGCAGCTTCCCGGGTAGCGGGGGGGCGGGCACAGATACGCAGTATTTT. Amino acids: CASSFPGSGGAGTDTQYF.